What follows are 25 T cell receptor beta chains derived from one specimen sequenced in a study of cytomegalovirus exposure and HLA in healthy donors. The primer mix had 60 Vbeta and 13 Jbeta primers. Profiling relied on immunoSEQ multiplex PCR, and the TCRdb table lists in-frame clones only, not all of them. Its clone listing holds about 150,000 clones. The sample consisted of PBMCs. All receptors come from a woman aged 50 to 60 in good health and CMV-seronegative.

CDR3: CARRARGYEQYF. CDR3 nucleotides: TGTGCCAGGAGGGCCAGGGGTTACGAGCAGTACTTC. This chain connects TRBV14 to TRBJ2-7; TRBD1 is a possible D gene (6 bases). This CDR3 region has 12 residues. The V gene's germline CDR1 is SGHDN and CDR2 FVKESK. Trimming removed 9 bases from V and 4 bases from J, with 13 bases in between.

This chain joins TRBV6-1 and TRBJ2-7; D gene unclear. The V gene lost 3 bases and the J gene lost 0 bases, with 12 bases spanning the gap. Germline V gene data show CDR1 as MNHNS and CDR2 as SASEGT. The CDR3 length is 15 residues. CDR3 in DNA: TGTGCCAGCAGTGACTTTCGCCCGAGCTCCTACGAGCAGTACTTC. This codes for CASSDFRPSSYEQYF.

This chain joins TRBV2 and TRBJ2-5; 12 nucleotides agree with TRBD2. The V and J ends lost 8 bases and 2 bases, in that order; junction bases with no gene match: 6. The CDR3 loop spans 15 amino acids. Per germline, CDR1 SNHLY and CDR2 FYNNEI. CDR3 sequence reads: CASVGLAGGQETQYF. The DNA for the CDR3 is TGTGCCAGCGTTGGGCTAGCGGGGGGGCAAGAGACCCAGTACTTC.

The V and J genes are TRBV5-1 and TRBJ1-1, with a weak D call TRBD1 (6 bases). The V and J ends lost 2 bases and 1 base respectively, with 12 bases between them. Germline assignment: CDR1 SGHRS and CDR2 YFSETQ. The CDR3 sequence is 15 residues long. The CDR3 sequence: CASSFMGAGNTEAFF. The CDR3 coding sequence is TGCGCCAGCAGCTTCATGGGGGCAGGGAACACTGAAGCTTTCTTT.

The CDR3 reads CASSLVAGATSYNEQFF. The DNA for the CDR3 is TGTGCCAGCAGTTTGGTAGCGGGAGCTACGTCCTACAATGAGCAGTTCTTC. The chain links TRBV27 to TRBJ2-1; 9 bases fit TRBD2. Trimming cost V 3 bases and J 1 base; bases outside gene matches: 7. The CDR3 runs to 17 residues. The germline gives CDR1 MNHEY, CDR2 SMNVEV (reference sequence).

The rearrangement joins TRBV7-9 to TRBJ1-6; no reliable D call. Germline CDR1 and CDR2: SEHNR and FQNEAQ (reference sequence). V lost 11 bases to trimming and J lost 6 bases, with 14 bases between them. The CDR3 sequence is 13 residues long. CDR3 sequence reads: CAGREAINSPLHF. CDR3 sequence (DNA): TGTGCCGGCCGGGAAGCGATTAATTCACCCCTCCACTTT.

The rearrangement uses TRBV13 and TRBJ2-7; TRBD2 matches at 9 bases. The CDR3 is 16 amino acids. V trimming: 5 bases; J trimming: 0 bases; junction bases outside the gene matches: 8. Germline-derived CDR1 and CDR2 are PRHDT and FYEKMQ (reference sequence). The CDR3 region is CASSPSSGSISYEQYF. CDR3 DNA sequence: TGTGCCAGCAGCCCAAGTAGCGGGAGTATCTCCTACGAGCAGTACTTC.

V gene TRBV14 combines with J gene TRBJ2-7, with no clear D. This CDR3 has 12 residues. Germline CDR1 and CDR2: SGHDN and FVKESK. V lost 6 bases to trimming and J lost 4 bases, with 10 bases between them. This CDR3 is CASSPDGYEQYF. In DNA form, the CDR3 reads TGTGCCAGCAGTCCCGACGGGTACGAGCAGTACTTC.

CDR3 amino acids: CASTHGEGQNIQYF. CDR3 sequence (DNA): TGTGCCAGCACCCATGGGGAGGGCCAAAACATTCAGTACTTC. V and J are TRBV6-5 and TRBJ2-4, with 7 bases fitting TRBD2. In germline, CDR1 is MNHEY, CDR2 SVGAGI. The CDR3 covers 14 residues. The junction had 8 bases not matched to a gene; V was cut back by 7 bases and J by 5 bases.

This chain uses TRBV11-2 with TRBJ1-4; 10 positions agree with TRBD1. Germline CDR1 and CDR2: SGHAT and FQNNGV. The CDR3 totals 15 residues. Trimming took 1 base from V and 11 from J; bases not matched to a gene: 7. CDR3 residues: CASSLVGDRGYKLFF. The CDR3, as DNA: TGTGCCAGCAGCTTAGTGGGGGACAGGGGATACAAACTGTTTTTT.

The rearrangement uses TRBV30 and TRBJ2-1; possible D gene TRBD2, 6 bases. CDR3 length: 13 residues. The germline V gene has CDR1 GTSNPN and CDR2 SVGIG (reference sequence). Trimming stripped 2 bases from V and 9 bases from J, with 14 bases between. The CDR3 protein is CAWSRRDSLEQFF. CDR3 sequence (DNA): TGTGCCTGGAGTCGGAGGGATAGTCTTGAGCAGTTCTTC.

The V gene is TRBV7-9, the J gene TRBJ1-5; D call uncertain. V lost 2 bases and J lost 4, with 6 bases in between. CDR1 is SEHNR, CDR2 FQNEAQ, per germline (reference sequence). The CDR3 runs to 13 residues. The CDR3 spells CASSLSGNQPQHF. CDR3 sequence (DNA): TGTGCCAGCAGCTTATCGGGGAATCAGCCCCAGCATTTT.

The V and J genes are TRBV4-2 and TRBJ1-6; no clear D gene. V was trimmed by 0 bases and J by 9 bases, leaving 6 bases between them. The CDR3 is made up of 13 amino acids. Germline V CDR1 and CDR2: LGHNA, YNFKEQ. CDR3 region: CASSQDEGSPLHF. Written as DNA, the CDR3 is TGTGCCAGCAGCCAAGACGAGGGTTCACCCCTCCACTTT.

The chain recombines TRBV9 with TRBJ2-5; 9 bases are shared with TRBD1. Germline CDR1 and CDR2: SGDLS and YYNGEE. This CDR3 has 18 amino acids. The V and J ends lost 0 bases and 0 bases, in that order; junction bases with no gene match: 9. CDR3 region: CASSVAKTGGLYQETQYF. In DNA form, the CDR3 reads TGTGCCAGCAGCGTAGCGAAGACAGGGGGACTGTACCAAGAGACCCAGTACTTC. The whole variable domain, remainder taken from reference TRBV9 and TRBJ2-5, is DSGVTQTPKHLITATGQRVTLRCSPRSGDLSVYWYQQSLDQGLQFLIQYYNGEERAKGNILERFSAQQFPDLHSELNLSSLELGDSALYFCASSVAKTGGLYQETQYFGPGTRLLVL.

The chain is built from TRBV4-3 and TRBJ1-1; D is unclear. Trimming took 1 base from V and 2 from J, leaving 11 bases between them. Germline V gene data show CDR1 as LGHNA and CDR2 as YSLEER. The CDR3 runs to 15 residues. The chain's CDR3 is CASSQVSRRNTEAFF. CDR3 in DNA: TGCGCCAGCAGCCAAGTCAGCAGGCGAAACACTGAAGCTTTCTTT.

The chain employs TRBV4-3 and TRBJ2-5; 8 positions match TRBD2. In germline, CDR1 is LGHNA, CDR2 YSLEER. This CDR3 is built from 16 residues. V trimming: 4 bases; J trimming: 3 bases; junction bases outside the gene matches: 10. CDR3 residues: CASSRTVGTREETQYF. CDR3 in DNA: TGCGCCAGCAGCCGGACTGTGGGGACTAGGGAAGAGACCCAGTACTTC.

The rearrangement links TRBV2 to TRBJ2-3; possibly TRBD2 for D (5 bases). With 2 bases removed from V and 5 bases from J, the gap between germline ends came to 14 bases. CDR1 and CDR2 (germline): SNHLY, FYNNEI. CDR3 size: 15 residues. The CDR3 protein is CASSEQRASIDTQYF. The CDR3 nucleotides read TGTGCCAGCAGTGAACAGAGGGCTTCGATAGATACGCAGTATTTT.

The chain carries TRBV2 and TRBJ2-7; the match to TRBD1 covers 7 bases. Germline V gene sequence: CDR1 SNHLY, CDR2 FYNNEI. The CDR3 extends over 13 amino acids. Unmatched junction bases numbered 6, after V lost 6 bases and J lost 4 bases. CDR3 loop: CASRPTGVYEQYF. The DNA of the CDR3 is TGTGCCAGCAGACCCACAGGGGTTTACGAGCAGTACTTC.

The J gene is TRBJ1-3, the V gene TRBV13; 8 nucleotides match TRBD1. V lost 7 bases and J lost 4; bases outside the gene matches: 12. Germline V CDR1 and CDR2: PRHDT, FYEKMQ (reference sequence). CDR3 length: 16 residues. Here the CDR3 DNA reads TGTGCCAGCACCCTGACAGGGGTCTCTGGCGGAAACACCATATATTTT. It encodes CASTLTGVSGGNTIYF.

V usage is TRBV15 and J usage is TRBJ1-4, with D unclear. CDR1 and CDR2 from the germline V gene are LNHNV and YYDKDF (reference sequence). V shed 6 bases and J shed 5 bases, with 16 bases lying between them. The CDR3 is 15 residues long. The CDR3 is CATSPDAGRNEKLFF. The CDR3 nucleotides are TGTGCCACCAGTCCGGACGCGGGTCGAAATGAAAAACTGTTTTTT. The full variable domain, completed using reference TRBV15 and TRBJ1-4, is DAMVIQNPRYQVTQFGKPVTLSCSQTLNHNVMYWYQQKSSQAPKLLFHYYDKDFNNEADTPDNFQSRRPNTSFCFLDIRSPGLGDTAMYLCATSPDAGRNEKLFFGSGTQLSVL.

CDR3 nucleotides: TGCGCCAGCAGCTTGTCCGGGGGGATTACAGATACGCAGTATTTT. Encoded protein: CASSLSGGITDTQYF. This chain uses TRBV5-1 with TRBJ2-3; the match to TRBD2 covers 7 bases. Unmatched junction bases numbered 5, after V lost 1 base and J lost 3 bases. Germline CDR1 and CDR2: SGHRS and YFSETQ. The CDR3 has 15 residues. Based on the CDR3 plus reference TRBV5-1 and TRBJ2-3, the full variable domain is KAGVTQTPRYLIKTRGQQVTLSCSPISGHRSVSWYQQTPGQGLQFLFEYFSETQRNKGNFPGRFSGRQFSNSRSEMNVSTLELGDSALYLCASSLSGGITDTQYFGPGTRLTVL.

The chain has TRBV27 and TRBJ2-3, with 7 bases fitting TRBD2. Germline CDR1 MNHEY, CDR2 SMNVEV (reference sequence). This CDR3 has 17 residues. Germline trimming cut 3 bases from V and 0 bases from J; bases unmatched to any gene: 9. The CDR3 DNA sequence: TGTGCCAGCAGTTTTGAGACTAGCATAAAGAGCACAGATACGCAGTATTTT. Residues: CASSFETSIKSTDTQYF.

This chain connects TRBV30 to TRBJ1-2, with 7 bases fitting TRBD1. Germline V gene lookup returns CDR1 GTSNPN and CDR2 SVGIG (reference sequence). V shed 2 bases and J 4 bases; nucleotides not matched to a gene: 7. The length of the CDR3 is 14 residues. CDR3 loop: CAWSRNRGVYGYTF. The CDR3 region has the DNA TGTGCCTGGAGTAGGAACAGGGGAGTCTATGGCTACACCTTC.

The rearrangement joins TRBV7-9 to TRBJ2-1; TRBD2 is a possible D gene (6 bases). This CDR3 region has 16 residues. Deletions cut 1 base from V and 2 bases from J, with 12 bases between. Germline V gives CDR1 SEHNR, CDR2 FQNEAQ (reference sequence). The CDR3 region has the DNA TGTGCCAGCAGCTTAGTTCTAGCGAGTACCTACAATGAGCAGTTCTTC. This translates into CASSLVLASTYNEQFF.

The chain joins TRBV30 to TRBJ2-7, with D perhaps TRBD2 (6 bases). The CDR3 spans 12 residues. The germline V gene encodes CDR1 GTSNPN and CDR2 SVGIG (reference sequence). The ends were cut back, 4 bases at V and 3 bases at J, with 10 bases in the middle. The CDR3 is CAWNSGNYEQYF. The CDR3 nucleotides read TGTGCCTGGAATAGCGGAAACTACGAGCAGTACTTC.